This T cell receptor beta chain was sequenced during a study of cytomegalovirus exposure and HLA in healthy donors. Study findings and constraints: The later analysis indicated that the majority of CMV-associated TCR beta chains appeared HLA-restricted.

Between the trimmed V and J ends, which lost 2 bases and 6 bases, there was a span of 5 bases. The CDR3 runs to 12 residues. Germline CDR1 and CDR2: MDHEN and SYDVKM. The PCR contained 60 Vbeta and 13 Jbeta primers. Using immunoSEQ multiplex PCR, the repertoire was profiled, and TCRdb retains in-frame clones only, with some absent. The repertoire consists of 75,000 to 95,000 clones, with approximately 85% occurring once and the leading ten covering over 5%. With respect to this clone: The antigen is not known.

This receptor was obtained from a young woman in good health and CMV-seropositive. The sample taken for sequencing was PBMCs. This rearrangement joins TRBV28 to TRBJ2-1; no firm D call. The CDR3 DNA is TGTGCCAGCAGTTTAAATCGCAATGAGCAGTTCTTC. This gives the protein CASSLNRNEQFF. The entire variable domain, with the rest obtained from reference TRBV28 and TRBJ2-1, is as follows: DVKVTQSSRYLVKRTGEKVFLECVQDMDHENMFWYRQDPGLGLRLIYFSYDVKMKEKGDIPEGYSVSREKKERFSLILESASTNQTSMYLCASSLNRNEQFFGPGTRLTVL.